One and the same sample provided the 22 T cell receptor beta chains below, sequenced in a study of tumor-infiltrating lymphocytes in primary liver carcinoma. Co-extraction of both nucleic acids (RNA and DNA) used about 18-34 mg of unsorted bulk tissue. TCR beta cDNA was made from 400 to 500 ng total RNA with a constant-region primer. Slightly modified ARM-PCR served as the procedure for the TCR beta libraries. These libraries came from three rounds of nested multiplex PCR. Forward primers for TRBV1-TRBV30 and a C-beta reverse primer served the first two PCR rounds, at roughly 10 cycles each. One entry per CDR3 protein, called by TCRdb with MiXCR from the multiplex PCR reads. The sample carries about 110,000 distinct CDR3 sequences, roughly 80% recorded once. Sequenced: liver tumor tissue from sampling region 3. Subset reported: tumor region T3, left-lateral pole. These receptors originate from a middle-aged man with primary liver carcinoma and hepatitis B virus infection.

This clonotype was found many times. V usage is TRBV6-1 and J usage is TRBJ2-5, with 12 bases matching TRBD1. The CDR3 runs to 17 residues. Germline V gene sequence: CDR1 MNHNS, CDR2 SASEGT. V lost 0 bases to trimming and J lost 5 bases; unmatched junction nucleotides: 7. For the CDR3, the DNA is TGTGCCAGCAGTGAAGCCCTCGGGACAGGGGGCCGTGAGACCCAGTACTTC. Translating gives CASSEALGTGGRETQYF.

About this clonotype: This CDR3 fails to terminate in the conserved phenylalanine or tryptophan, so it likely reflects a read error. The chain is built from TRBV4-3 and TRBJ1-6; 10 bases align to TRBD1. The CDR3 sequence is 16 residues long. Germline CDR1 LGHNA, CDR2 YSLEER. The CDR3 DNA sequence: TGTGCCAGTAGCTCCGGGGACAGGGGAAGGAATTCACCCCTCCACTCT. Amino acid sequence: CASSSGDRGRNSPLHS.

This chain links TRBV6-5 with TRBJ2-7; D is undetermined. In germline, CDR1 is MNHEY, CDR2 SVGAGI. The CDR3 runs 14 residues. V shed 5 bases and J shed 4 bases, with 15 bases lying between them. CDR3: CASSARWGGYEQYF. CDR3 DNA sequence: TGTGCCAGCAGTGCTCGATGGGGTGGGTACGAGCAGTACTTC.

This chain uses TRBV5-5 with TRBJ1-2, with unresolved D. The CDR3 sequence is 13 residues long. Looked up from germline, CDR1 is SGHKS and CDR2 is YYEKEE (reference sequence). Deletions cut 6 bases from V and 7 bases from J, with 16 bases between. The CDR3 DNA reads as TGTGCCAGCATGGTGCCGAGACCTTCTGGCTACACCTTC. Encoded protein: CASMVPRPSGYTF.

V and J are TRBV6-5 and TRBJ2-7; 8 bases match TRBD1. Trimming took 11 bases from V and 5 from J; bases not matched to a gene: 11. Germline-derived CDR1 and CDR2 are MNHEY and SVGAGI. This CDR3 comprises 13 residues. The CDR3: CACRMDRAHEQYF. The CDR3 region has the DNA TGTGCCTGTAGAATGGACAGGGCTCACGAGCAGTACTTC.

V is TRBV12-3 or TRBV12-4 and J is TRBJ2-5; tentative D call: TRBD1 (6 bases). CDR3 length: 12 amino acids. V was cut by 10 bases and J by 7 bases, with 16 bases left in between. The CDR3, as DNA: TGTGCCATCAGGGGTGGCTCGGGGACCCAGTACTTC. This translates into CAIRGGSGTQYF.

With regard to this clonotype: Mismatch with germline at one junction end may stem from a read error. The gene calls are TRBV6-5 and TRBJ1-3; D might be TRBD1 (6 bases). Germline V gene lookup returns CDR1 MNHEY and CDR2 SVGAGI. This CDR3 has 17 amino acids. CDR3 bases: TGTGCCAGTAGCATTACCTGGACAGCGAACTCTGGAAACATCATATACTTT. This encodes CASSITWTANSGNIIYF.

This clonotype was recorded only once. Since no conserved phenylalanine or tryptophan closes the CDR3, a read error is the likely cause. This rearrangement joins TRBV29-1 to TRBJ2-4; 7 bases line up with TRBD1. CDR1 and CDR2 (germline): SQVTM, ANQGSEA. This CDR3 region has 13 residues. CDR3 sequence reads: CSVTDRWGNTQYV. DNA of the CDR3: TGCAGCGTTACGGACAGGTGGGGGAACACTCAGTACGTC.

This sequence joins TRBV12-3 or TRBV12-4 and TRBJ2-4; a weak D match, TRBD1 (7 bases). The CDR3 runs 14 residues. V lost 9 bases, J lost 0 bases, and 12 bases lay in between. The CDR3 region is CASTQGGAKNIQYF. DNA of the CDR3: TGTGCCAGTACTCAGGGGGGAGCCAAAAACATTCAGTACTTC.

As concerns this clonotype: The junction and the germline gene differ at one end; a read error may be behind it. This chain joins TRBV6-6 and TRBJ2-7; tentatively, D is TRBD2 (6 bases). This CDR3 has 14 residues. Germline CDR1 reads MNHNY; CDR2 reads SVGAGI (reference sequence). The CDR3 reads CGSSYVQEGYEQYF. CDR3 in DNA: TGTGGCAGCAGTTATGTACAGGAGGGTTACGAGCAGTACTTC.

Worth noting for this clonotype: Germline is not matched at one junction end, which may reflect a read error. The V and J genes are TRBV11-1 and TRBJ2-7; perhaps TRBD1 as D (6 bases). The CDR3 covers 13 residues. Germline V gives CDR1 SGHAT, CDR2 FQDESV (reference sequence). The CDR3 spells CANRGKRSYKQYF. CDR3 sequence (DNA): TGTGCCAATAGGGGGAAGCGATCCTACAAGCAGTACTTC. Supplemented by reference TRBV11-1 and TRBJ2-7, the full variable domain reads EAEVAQSPRYKITEKSQAVAFWCDPISGHATLYWYRQILGQGPELLVQFQDESVVDDSQLPKDRFSAERLKGVDSTLKIQPAELGDSAMYLCANRGKRSYKQYFGPGTRLTVT.

A remark on this clonotype: Sequence at one end of the junction differs from germline and may be a read error. The V gene is TRBV5-1, the J gene TRBJ2-5; no reliable D call. Germline V gene sequence: CDR1 SGHRS, CDR2 YFSETQ. The CDR3 sequence is 11 residues long. The CDR3 DNA follows: TGCGCCAGTAGCTCCCGAGAGACCCATTACTTC. Protein: CASSSRETHYF. Filled out from reference TRBV5-1 and TRBJ2-5, the complete variable domain reads KAGVTQTPRYLIKTRGQQVTLSCSPISGHRSVSWYQQTPGQGLQFLFEYFSETQRNKGNFPGRFSGRQFSNSRSEMNVSTLELGDSALYLCASSSRETHYFGPGTRLLVL.

A word on this clonotype: The junction shows a germline mismatch at one end, possibly a read error. V gene TRBV11-1 combines with J gene TRBJ2-7; D gene ambiguous. Germline CDR1 SGHAT, CDR2 FQDESV (reference sequence). The CDR3 is made up of 17 amino acids. The CDR3 nucleotides read TGTGCCAGCAACTTAGGGCCGGCACGTGAAAGCTCCTACGAGCAGTACTTC. Amino acid sequence: CASNLGPARESSYEQYF.

This clonotype was seen once. Germline and junction disagree at one end, which may indicate a read error. The V gene is TRBV29-1, the J gene TRBJ2-2; 10 bases agree with TRBD2. From germline, CDR1 is SQVTM and CDR2 ANQGSEA. There are 15 residues in the CDR3. The CDR3: CGVGTSEANTGELFF. In DNA, the CDR3 is TGCGGCGTTGGGACTAGCGAGGCGAACACCGGGGAACTGTTTTTT.

The table lists this clonotype with a few counts. One end of the junction is discordant with germline, which a read error may explain. This chain connects TRBV29-1 to TRBJ1-1; D is ambiguous. Germline loops: CDR1 SQVTM, CDR2 ANQGSEA. The length of the CDR3 is 15 residues. The CDR3 spells CSVTPGWGMNTEAFF. DNA of the CDR3: TGCAGTGTTACCCCTGGATGGGGAATGAACACTGAAGCATTCTTT.

In regard to this clonotype: Because the CDR3's place on the DNA is in doubt, the DNA is left out and the CDR3 is given as listed by TCRdb. The J gene is TRBJ2-7, the V gene TRBV29-1; the listed D gene, TRBD2, was not tested against the DNA. CDR1 SQVTM and CDR2 ANQGSEA come from the germline V gene. The CDR3 is made up of 17 amino acids, end residues included. The CDR3 reads CSVAGGSTSGNLYDQYF.

The chain has TRBV29-1 and TRBJ1-1, with no clear D. V was trimmed by 4 bases and J by 2 bases, leaving 14 bases between them. Germline CDR1 is SQVTM and CDR2 is ANQGSEA. The CDR3 is made up of 14 amino acids. The CDR3 coding sequence is TGCAGCGTTGGAGATGGGAGAACTAACACTGAAGCTTTCTTT. It specifies CSVGDGRTNTEAFF.

This clonotype has just one count. Since a much larger clone is just one base distant, this may be a read error. This chain links TRBV6-1 with TRBJ2-5; 8 bases map to TRBD1. The CDR3 length is 16 residues. V gave up 8 bases and J gave up 1 base; unmatched junction bases: 12. Germline CDR1 MNHNS, CDR2 SASEGT. The CDR3 spells CASCVEEGTGQETQYF. The CDR3 DNA sequence: TGTGCCAGCTGTGTAGAGGAAGGGACAGGCCAAGAGACCCAGTACTTC.

CDR3 amino acids: CASSQGTISEQYF. CDR3 DNA sequence: TGTGCCAGCAGCCAAGGAACTATCTCCGAGCAGTACTTC. V gene TRBV4-2 combines with J gene TRBJ2-7, with D hard to call. Germline V CDR1 and CDR2: LGHNA, YNFKEQ. CDR3 length equals 13 residues. V was shortened by 1 base and J by 6 bases, with 10 bases between the two germline ends.

Of note for this clonotype: This sequence may be a read error, since a much larger clone differs from it by one base. This rearrangement joins TRBV5-1 to TRBJ2-3; perhaps TRBD2 as D (5 bases). The CDR3 extends over 13 amino acids. The V and J ends lost 10 bases and 1 base respectively, with 13 bases between them. CDR1 and CDR2 from the germline V gene are SGHRS and YFSETQ. In DNA form, the CDR3 reads TGCGCCTCAAGGACCGGGGGCACAGATACGCAGTATTTT. This encodes CASRTGGTDTQYF. Full variable domain (rest looked up from reference TRBV5-1 and TRBJ2-3): KAGVTQTPRYLIKTRGQQVTLSCSPISGHRSVSWYQQTPGQGLQFLFEYFSETQRNKGNFPGRFSGRQFSNSRSEMNVSTLELGDSALYLCASRTGGTDTQYFGPGTRLTVL.

The J gene is TRBJ2-1, the V gene TRBV11-2; 7 bases fit TRBD1. The CDR3 is 12 residues long. The germline CDR1 and CDR2 sequences are SGHAT and FQNNGV. V lost 6 bases to trimming and J lost 16 bases; unmatched junction nucleotides: 12. The CDR3 spells CASRYATGEKFF. The CDR3 DNA is TGTGCCAGCAGGTACGCTACAGGGGAGAAATTCTTC.

A remark on this clonotype: A much larger clone differs by one base, so this may be a read error. The rearrangement uses TRBV19 and TRBJ1-5; the D is unclear. V was shortened by 5 bases and J by 3 bases, with 8 bases between the two germline ends. This CDR3 has 13 amino acids. Germline CDR1 is LNHDA and CDR2 is SQIVND (reference sequence). The CDR3 bases are TGTGCCAGTAGTTCTGGATTCAATCAGCCCCAGCATTTT. It codes for CASSSGFNQPQHF.